This T cell receptor beta chain appears in the sequencing data of a study of PD-1 blockade in classical Hodgkin lymphoma. General study results and limits: The study found complete responders had baseline diversity similar to newly diagnosed patients. CD4+ TCR diversity climbed significantly by C4D1, unlike CD8+ TCR diversity.

Libraries were prepared by immunoSEQ multiplex PCR; TCRdb keeps only in-frame clonotypes and omits some of them. The sample lists more than 30,000 clones, around 88% seen once, with approximately 7.5% in the top ten. Every patient experienced relapse after autologous stem cell transplantation, and brentuximab vedotin exposure varied. The CDR3 has 13 residues. Trimming left V 6 bases short and J 0 bases short, with 8 bases between. Germline CDR1 reads MNHNY; CDR2 reads SVGAGI (reference sequence). As regards this clone: Its antigen remains unknown.

The rearrangement joins TRBV6-6 to TRBJ1-2, with a tentative D call TRBD1 (6 bases). The receptor comes from a human donor with classical Hodgkin lymphoma. Specimen: peripheral blood mononuclear cells (PBMCs), collected before the second cycle of nivolumab. CDR3 in DNA: TGTGCCAGCAGAGCAGGGGCTAACTATGGCTACACCTTC. Protein sequence: CASRAGANYGYTF.